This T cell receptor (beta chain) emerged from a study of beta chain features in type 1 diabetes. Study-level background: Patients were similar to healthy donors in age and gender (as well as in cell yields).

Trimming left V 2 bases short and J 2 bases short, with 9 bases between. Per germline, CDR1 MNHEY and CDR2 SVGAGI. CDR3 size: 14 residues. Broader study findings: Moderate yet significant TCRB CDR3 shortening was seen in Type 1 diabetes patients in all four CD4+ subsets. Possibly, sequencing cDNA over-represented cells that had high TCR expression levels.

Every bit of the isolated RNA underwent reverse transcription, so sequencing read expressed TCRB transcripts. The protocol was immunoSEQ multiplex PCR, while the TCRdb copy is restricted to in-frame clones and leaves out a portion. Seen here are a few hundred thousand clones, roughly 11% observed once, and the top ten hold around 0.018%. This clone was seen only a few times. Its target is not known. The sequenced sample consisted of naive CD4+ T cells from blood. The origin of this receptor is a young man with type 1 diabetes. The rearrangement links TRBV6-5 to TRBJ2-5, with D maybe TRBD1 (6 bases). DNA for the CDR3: TGTGCCAGCAGTTACGGTGACAGGCAAGAGACCCAGTACTTC. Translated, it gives CASSYGDRQETQYF.